These 30 T cell receptor beta chains were sequenced from one sample in a study of OX40 agonist ivuxolimab in advanced cancers. Assay used: immunoSEQ multiplex PCR; TCRdb lists only in-frame clones, some missing. The repertoire holds 35,000 or so clones, 70% to 85% seen once, with 20% to 25% in the top ten. The source material was CD4+ or CD8+ T cells sorted from blood, sampled in a trial of the OX40 agonist ivuxolimab. Source of these receptors: an adult with an advanced solid tumor such as melanoma, head and neck, liver or kidney cancer.

This clone came up once. V usage is TRBV10-3 and J usage is TRBJ2-7; TRBD2 matches 10 bases. This CDR3 has 15 amino acids. J gave up 6 bases and V 1 base, and 6 bases lay outside the gene matches. Germline values: CDR1 ENHRY, CDR2 SYGVKD. CDR3 amino acids: CAISELAGGVFEQYV. The CDR3 DNA reads as TGTGCCATCAGTGAGTTAGCGGGGGGAGTATTCGAGCAGTACGTC.

The CDR3 spells CASSRDREFLHF. In nucleotides, the CDR3 is TGTGCCAGCAGCCGGGACAGGGAGTTCCTCCACTTT. The chain has TRBV7-8 and TRBJ1-6, with 9 bases identical to TRBD1. The CDR3 covers 12 residues. Germline-derived CDR1 and CDR2 are SGHVS and FQNEAQ. Trimming removed 5 bases from V and 15 bases from J; junction bases left unmatched: 5.

V and J are TRBV29-1 and TRBJ2-1, with D possibly matching TRBD2 (7 bases). Germline lookup yields CDR1 SQVTM and CDR2 ANQGSEA. The CDR3 totals 15 residues. V lost 6 bases and J lost 7, with 22 bases in between. CDR3: CSVGGGGAGFNEQFF. The CDR3 DNA reads as TGCAGCGTAGGAGGGGGGGGCGCGGGTTTTAATGAGCAGTTCTTC.

J is TRBJ1-1 and V is TRBV9; 7 bases are shared with TRBD1. Unmatched junction bases numbered 6, after V lost 4 bases and J lost 3 bases. There are 14 residues in the CDR3. CDR1 and CDR2 from the germline V gene are SGDLS and YYNGEE. The CDR3 DNA sequence: TGTGCCAGCAGCAGGGGGCGCCGGGACACTGAAGCTTTCTTT. Its protein product is CASSRGRRDTEAFF.

This chain joins TRBV2 and TRBJ2-3; 7 bases fit TRBD1. The V segment lost 7 bases and the J segment 0 bases; nucleotides outside the gene matches: 4. CDR1 SNHLY and CDR2 FYNNEI come from the germline V gene. This CDR3 spans 14 amino acids. The CDR3 coding sequence is TGTGCCAGCACATTGGGACAGAGCACAGATACGCAGTATTTT. It yields the protein CASTLGQSTDTQYF.

Only one count was recorded for this clone. The chain is built from TRBV9 and TRBJ2-3; perhaps TRBD1 as D (6 bases). Germline lookup yields CDR1 SGDLS and CDR2 YYNGEE. The length of the CDR3 is 15 residues. V was shortened by 0 bases and J by 6 bases, with 14 bases between the two germline ends. The CDR3 nucleotides read TGTGCCAGCAGCGTAGGGGCAGGGGTTGGCGATACGCAGTATTTT. This translates into CASSVGAGVGDTQYF.

V usage is TRBV6-1 and J usage is TRBJ2-4, with a weak D call TRBD2 (6 bases). Trimming left V 6 bases short and J 5 bases short, with 8 bases between. The germline V gene encodes CDR1 MNHNS and CDR2 SASEGT. The CDR3 loop spans 12 amino acids. Written as DNA, the CDR3 is TGTGCCAGCAGGGCGGGACAAAACATTCAGTACTTC. Translation: CASRAGQNIQYF.

This chain links TRBV11-1 with TRBJ2-5; 7 bases are a match to TRBD1. The junction had 5 bases not matched to a gene; V was cut back by 5 bases and J by 5 bases. The V gene's germline CDR1 is SGHAT and CDR2 FQDESV (reference sequence). This CDR3 has 13 residues. CDR3 in amino acids: CASSRDREETQYF. The CDR3 DNA sequence: TGTGCCAGCAGCCGCGACAGGGAGGAGACCCAGTACTTC.

The chain is built from TRBV7-2 and TRBJ2-3, with TRBD2 identical over 10 bases. Trimming at V came to 5 bases and at J to 5 bases, leaving 10 bases not matched to a gene. Germline loops: CDR1 SGHTA, CDR2 FQGNSA. This CDR3 is 16 amino acids long. The CDR3 region is CASSSGGAGGVDTQYF. CDR3 sequence (DNA): TGTGCCAGCAGCAGTGGGGGAGCGGGGGGGGTAGATACGCAGTATTTT.

This chain joins TRBV5-6 and TRBJ1-2; D not certain. The length of the CDR3 is 12 residues. Trimming stripped 0 bases from V and 5 bases from J, with 5 bases between. Germline V lookup: CDR1 SGHDT, CDR2 YYEEEE. CDR3 nucleotide sequence: TGTGCCAGCAGCTTGGCTGATTATGGCTACACCTTC. Translation gives CASSLADYGYTF.

The V call is TRBV7-9, the J call TRBJ1-1; 8 nucleotides agree with TRBD1. The ends lost 4 bases at V and 2 bases at J; junction bases unmatched: 9. Germline assignment: CDR1 SEHNR and CDR2 FQNEAQ (reference sequence). The CDR3 extends over 16 amino acids. CDR3 sequence: CASSWMTGVGNTEAFF. The CDR3 nucleotides are TGTGCCAGCAGCTGGATGACAGGGGTGGGAAACACTGAAGCTTTCTTT.

For the CDR3, the DNA is TGTGCCAGCAGTGAAGGGACAGGGGGCTGGACTGAAGCTTTCTTT. Protein: CASSEGTGGWTEAFF. This sequence joins TRBV6-1 and TRBJ1-1, with 11 bases that match TRBD1. V trimming: 1 base; J trimming: 5 bases; junction bases outside the gene matches: 3. Looked up from germline, CDR1 is MNHNS and CDR2 is SASEGT. This CDR3 has 15 residues.

The table lists this clone with a count of one. V and J are TRBV6-5 and TRBJ1-1; TRBD1 might be the D (6 bases). Germline assignment: CDR1 MNHEY and CDR2 SVGAGI. The CDR3 sequence is 15 residues long. The V and J ends lost 7 bases and 8 bases respectively, with 23 bases between them. The CDR3 spells CASKARKPGTPEAFF. CDR3 DNA: TGTGCCAGCAAAGCCCGAAAACCCGGGACACCAGAAGCTTTCTTT.

The rearrangement links TRBV7-9 to TRBJ1-3, with D perhaps matching TRBD1 (6 bases). This CDR3 region has 16 residues. The germline V gene has CDR1 SEHNR and CDR2 FQNEAQ (reference sequence). Trimming removed 5 bases from V and 0 bases from J, with 14 bases in between. CDR3 sequence reads: CASSPQGPFSGNTIYF. Here the CDR3 DNA reads TGTGCCAGCAGCCCACAGGGCCCTTTCTCTGGAAACACCATATATTTT.

This clone was counted only a few times. CDR3 sequence reads: CASSLVAPSNQPQHF. DNA for the CDR3: TGTGCCAGCAGCTTAGTCGCACCTAGCAATCAGCCCCAGCATTTT. The chain is built from TRBV7-2 and TRBJ1-5; D unclear. This CDR3 region has 15 residues. V was pared by 1 base and J by 0 bases, with 7 bases between. The germline gives CDR1 SGHTA, CDR2 FQGNSA.

Note on this clone: An end of the junction does not agree with germline; a read error may underlie this. The chain has TRBV27 and TRBJ2-7; 9 bases fit TRBD1. Germline V gene lookup returns CDR1 MNHEY and CDR2 SMNVEV (reference sequence). The CDR3 sequence is 10 residues long. DNA of the CDR3: TGTGCCAGCAGTACGCGGACAGGGGACTTC. Its protein product is CASSTRTGDF.

In nucleotides, the CDR3 is TGCGCCAGCAGCCAACCACTAGGACAGACCTCTGGGGCCAACGTCCTGACTTTC. It is translated as CASSQPLGQTSGANVLTF. The gene calls are TRBV4-1 and TRBJ2-6; D perhaps matches TRBD1 (6 bases). Germline V lookup: CDR1 MGHRA, CDR2 YSYEKL. V lost 2 bases and J lost 0, with 14 bases in between. The CDR3 contains 18 residues.

This clone was counted a single time. The chain couples TRBV6-5 to TRBJ1-2; no definite D call. The CDR3 is 14 residues long. Germline values: CDR1 MNHEY, CDR2 SVGAGI. V was shortened by 0 bases and J by 13 bases, with 18 bases between the two germline ends. The CDR3 protein is CASSYSPRTGLFTF. CDR3 bases: TGTGCCAGCAGTTACTCCCCCAGGACCGGTCTTTTCACCTTC.

This chain links TRBV6-5 with TRBJ1-1; tentatively, D is TRBD1 (5 bases). The CDR3 contains 13 residues. CDR1 is MNHEY and CDR2 is SVGAGI in the germline V gene. Trimming stripped 6 bases from V and 6 bases from J, with 14 bases between. The CDR3 coding sequence is TGTGCCAGCAGGGGGGATTTGGGCGCTGAAGCTTTCTTT. Amino acids: CASRGDLGAEAFF.

The V gene is TRBV6-5, the J gene TRBJ2-7; TRBD2 is a possible D gene (5 bases). The V and J ends lost 3 bases and 2 bases respectively, with 14 bases between them. This CDR3 contains 15 residues. Germline loops: CDR1 MNHEY, CDR2 SVGAGI. This CDR3 reads CASSYPDVAPYEQYV. The CDR3 DNA follows: TGTGCCAGCAGTTATCCAGACGTAGCGCCCTACGAGCAGTACGTC.

This clone was counted a few times. The chain recombines TRBV19 with TRBJ1-4; TRBD1 is a possible D gene (5 bases). This CDR3 has 15 residues. Germline values: CDR1 LNHDA, CDR2 SQIVND (reference sequence). V was trimmed by 1 base and J by 8 bases, leaving 14 bases between them. The CDR3 loop is CASSIVRGVSEKLFF. The CDR3, as DNA: TGTGCCAGTAGTATAGTTAGGGGAGTAAGCGAAAAACTGTTTTTT.

This chain links TRBV9 with TRBJ2-1, with TRBD1 as a possible D gene (6 bases). V dropped 0 bases and J dropped 7 bases, with 11 bases sitting between them. This CDR3 contains 14 residues. Per germline, CDR1 SGDLS and CDR2 YYNGEE. The CDR3 spells CASSVEQGRNEQFF. The CDR3 coding sequence is TGTGCCAGCAGCGTAGAACAGGGACGGAATGAGCAGTTCTTC.

This clone showed up just a few times. The chain carries TRBV19 and TRBJ1-5; TRBD1 agrees at 7 bases. The CDR3 has 15 amino acids. V trimming: 6 bases; J trimming: 2 bases; junction bases outside the gene matches: 7. Germline-derived CDR1 and CDR2 are LNHDA and SQIVND (reference sequence). For the CDR3, the DNA is TGTGCCAGTAGCAGAAATCAGGGGGGCAATCAGCCCCAGCATTTT. Amino acid sequence: CASSRNQGGNQPQHF. Using reference TRBV19 and TRBJ1-5 for the parts outside the CDR3, the full variable domain is DGGITQSPKYLFRKEGQNVTLSCEQNLNHDAMYWYRQDPGQGLRLIYYSQIVNDFQKGDIAEGYSVSREKKESFPLTVTSAQKNPTAFYLCASSRNQGGNQPQHFGDGTRLSIL.

Details on this clone: This likely traces to a read error, being one base from a far larger clone. The rearrangement uses TRBV5-1 and TRBJ1-1; D gene unclear. The CDR3 runs to 13 residues. Trimming cost V 0 bases and J 5 bases, with 8 bases left between them. From germline, CDR1 is SGHRS and CDR2 YFSETQ. DNA of the CDR3: TGCGCCAGCAGCTTGGCCCTGGGAACTGAAGCTTTCTTT. It codes for CASSLALGTEAFF. Complete variable domain (other parts from reference TRBV5-1 and TRBJ1-1): KAGVTQTPRYLIKTRGQQVTLSCSPISGHRSVSWYQQTPGQGLQFLFEYFSETQRNKGNFPGRFSGRQFSNSRSEMNVSTLELGDSALYLCASSLALGTEAFFGQGTRLTVV.

This sequence joins TRBV10-2 and TRBJ2-7; TRBD2 agrees at 10 bases. V trimming: 2 bases; J trimming: 1 base; junction bases outside the gene matches: 2. The CDR3 loop spans 15 amino acids. Germline V gives CDR1 WSHSY, CDR2 SAAADI. The CDR3 loop reads CASSEPAGGSYEQYF. The CDR3 nucleotides are TGCGCCAGCAGTGAGCCAGCGGGGGGGTCCTACGAGCAGTACTTC.

This clone has only one observation. The chain combines TRBV9 with TRBJ2-5; TRBD2 matches 8 bases. The germline gives CDR1 SGDLS, CDR2 YYNGEE. V lost 4 bases to trimming and J lost 4 bases; unmatched junction nucleotides: 6. CDR3 length equals 14 residues. The DNA of the CDR3 is TGTGCCAGCAGCATCGGGGGGGCTAGAGAGACCCAGTACTTC. This translates into CASSIGGARETQYF.

This sequence joins TRBV29-1 and TRBJ1-1; D not resolved. Trimming left V 6 bases short and J 2 bases short, with 10 bases between. Germline CDR1 SQVTM, CDR2 ANQGSEA. This CDR3 spans 12 amino acids. CDR3 loop: CSVRPTNTEAFF. In DNA form, the CDR3 reads TGCAGCGTCCGCCCCACAAACACTGAAGCTTTCTTT.

The chain couples TRBV2 to TRBJ2-1, with 7 bases aligning to TRBD2. The germline gives CDR1 SNHLY, CDR2 FYNNEI. The CDR3 runs to 13 residues. J was trimmed by 2 bases and V by 11 bases; bases with no gene match: 6. The CDR3 is CAGREGPYNEQFF. The CDR3, as DNA: TGTGCCGGGAGGGAGGGCCCCTACAATGAGCAGTTCTTC.

The V gene is TRBV11-2, the J gene TRBJ1-1, with no clear D. CDR1 and CDR2 from the germline V gene are SGHAT and FQNNGV. The CDR3 sequence is 15 residues long. The germline V and J ends were trimmed by 0 bases and 5 bases, with 13 bases remaining between them. CDR3 protein: CASSLEVQGRTEAFF. In DNA form, the CDR3 reads TGTGCCAGCAGCTTAGAGGTACAAGGCAGGACTGAAGCTTTCTTT.

This rearrangement joins TRBV2 to TRBJ2-2, with 7 bases lining up with TRBD2. This CDR3 contains 17 residues. Germline CDR1 is SNHLY and CDR2 is FYNNEI. The V segment lost 5 bases and the J segment 4 bases; nucleotides outside the gene matches: 13. CDR3 in DNA: TGTGCCAGCAGTTTCGCCCCCCAGCGGGGCGGCACCGGGGAGCTGTTTTTT. Protein sequence: CASSFAPQRGGTGELFF.